The clone carrying this T cell receptor beta chain appeared a few times. Its antigen remains unknown. Each cDNA molecule in the library carried unique molecular identifiers. TCRdb ran MiXCR on the reads and lists one entry per CDR3 protein. Altogether 100,000 to 150,000 distinct CDR3 sequences are present, around 9% being singletons, with the ten largest covering 1.4%. This record comes from a study of human T cells and chemical hapten exposure. Study information: Per-sample TCR yield variation was attributed mainly to small pooled library volume differences.

General observations from the study: Unchanged with DPC sensitization were TCRs above 1 in 1000 frequency.

V lost 0 bases to trimming and J lost 8 bases, with 25 bases between them. Germline CDR1 SGHAT, CDR2 FQNNGV. This CDR3 region has 19 residues. Total RNA came from unfractionated whole blood. Sample: whole blood. The chain carries TRBV11-2 and TRBJ2-2, with TRBD1 as a possible D gene (5 bases). The source of this sequence is a human donor in good health. Some clones in this sample may be carry-over from other donors' samples. The CDR3 protein is CASSLDQGSRWLVLGELFF. CDR3 sequence (DNA): TGTGCCAGCAGCTTAGATCAGGGTTCCAGGTGGCTTGTTTTGGGGGAGCTGTTTTTT.